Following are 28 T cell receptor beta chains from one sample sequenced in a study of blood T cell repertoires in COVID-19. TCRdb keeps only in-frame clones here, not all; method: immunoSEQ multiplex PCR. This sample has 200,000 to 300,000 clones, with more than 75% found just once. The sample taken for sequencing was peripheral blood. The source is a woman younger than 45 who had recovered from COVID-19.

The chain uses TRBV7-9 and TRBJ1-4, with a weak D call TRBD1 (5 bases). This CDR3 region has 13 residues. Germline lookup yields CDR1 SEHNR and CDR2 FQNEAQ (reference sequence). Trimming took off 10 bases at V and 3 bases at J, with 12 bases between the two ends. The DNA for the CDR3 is TGTGCCATAGGGGCGGGGGCTAATGAAAAACTGTTTTTT. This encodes CAIGAGANEKLFF.

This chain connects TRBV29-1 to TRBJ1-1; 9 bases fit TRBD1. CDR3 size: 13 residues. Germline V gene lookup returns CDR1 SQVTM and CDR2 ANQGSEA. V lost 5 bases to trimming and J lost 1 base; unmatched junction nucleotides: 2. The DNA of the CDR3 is TGCAGCGTTTCGGACAGGGGGAACACTGAAGCTTTCTTT. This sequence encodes CSVSDRGNTEAFF. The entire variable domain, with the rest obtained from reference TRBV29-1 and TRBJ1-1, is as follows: SAVISQKPSRDICQRGTSLTIQCQVDSQVTMMFWYRQQPGQSLTLIATANQGSEATYESGFVIDKFPISRPNLTFSTLTVSNMSPEDSSIYLCSVSDRGNTEAFFGQGTRLTVV.

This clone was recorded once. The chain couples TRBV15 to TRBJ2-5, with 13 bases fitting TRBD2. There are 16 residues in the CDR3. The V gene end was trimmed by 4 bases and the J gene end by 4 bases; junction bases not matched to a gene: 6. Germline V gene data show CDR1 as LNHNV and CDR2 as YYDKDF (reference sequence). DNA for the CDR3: TGTGCCACCAGCACGGGACTAGCGGGGCGAGGAGAGACCCAGTACTTC. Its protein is CATSTGLAGRGETQYF.

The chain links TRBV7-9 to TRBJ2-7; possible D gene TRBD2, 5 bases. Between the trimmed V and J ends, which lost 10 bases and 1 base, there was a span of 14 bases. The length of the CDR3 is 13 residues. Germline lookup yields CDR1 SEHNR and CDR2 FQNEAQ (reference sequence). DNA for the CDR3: TGTGCCACGGAAGGAGGTTTTTCCTACGAGCAGTACTTC. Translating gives CATEGGFSYEQYF. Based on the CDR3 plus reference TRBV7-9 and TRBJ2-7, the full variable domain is DTGVSQNPRHKITKRGQNVTFRCDPISEHNRLYWYRQTLGQGPEFLTYFQNEAQLEKSRLLSDRFSAERPKGSFSTLEIQRTEQGDSAMYLCATEGGFSYEQYFGPGTRLTVT.

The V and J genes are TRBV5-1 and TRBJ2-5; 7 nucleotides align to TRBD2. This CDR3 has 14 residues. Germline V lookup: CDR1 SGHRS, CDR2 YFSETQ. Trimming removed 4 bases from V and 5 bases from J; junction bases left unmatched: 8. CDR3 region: CASSPGRPAETQYF. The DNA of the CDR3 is TGCGCCAGCAGCCCCGGGAGGCCCGCGGAGACCCAGTACTTC.

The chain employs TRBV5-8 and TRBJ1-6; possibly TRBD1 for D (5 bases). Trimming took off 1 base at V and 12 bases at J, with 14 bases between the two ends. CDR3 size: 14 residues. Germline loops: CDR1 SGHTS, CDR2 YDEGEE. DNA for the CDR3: TGTGCCAGCAGCTTGCTCACAGGACGGTTACCCCTCCACTTT. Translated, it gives CASSLLTGRLPLHF.

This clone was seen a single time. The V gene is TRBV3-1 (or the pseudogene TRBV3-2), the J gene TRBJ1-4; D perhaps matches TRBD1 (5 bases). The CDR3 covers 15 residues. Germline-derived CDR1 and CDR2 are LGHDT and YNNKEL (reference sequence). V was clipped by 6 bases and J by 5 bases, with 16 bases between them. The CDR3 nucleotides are TGTGCCAGCAGTCAAACCCGGGGGGAAAATGAAAAACTGTTTTTT. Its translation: CASSQTRGENEKLFF.

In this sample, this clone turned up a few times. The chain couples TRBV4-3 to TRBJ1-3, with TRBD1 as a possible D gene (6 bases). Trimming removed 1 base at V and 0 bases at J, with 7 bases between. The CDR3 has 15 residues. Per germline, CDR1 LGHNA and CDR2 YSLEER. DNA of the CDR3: TGCGCCAGCAGCCAAGGGACAGTCTCTGGAAACACCATATATTTT. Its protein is CASSQGTVSGNTIYF.

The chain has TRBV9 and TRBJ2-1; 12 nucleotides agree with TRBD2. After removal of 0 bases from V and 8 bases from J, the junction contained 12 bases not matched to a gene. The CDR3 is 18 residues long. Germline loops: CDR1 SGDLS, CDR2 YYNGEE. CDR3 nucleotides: TGTGCCAGCAGCGTAGGTACTAGCGGGGGGCCTCGGGTCTATGAGCAGTTCTTC. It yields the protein CASSVGTSGGPRVYEQFF.

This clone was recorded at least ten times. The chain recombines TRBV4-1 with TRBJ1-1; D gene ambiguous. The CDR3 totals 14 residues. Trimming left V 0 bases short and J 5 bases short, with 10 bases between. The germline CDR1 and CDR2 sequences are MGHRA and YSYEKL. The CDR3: CASSQDSGRTEAFF. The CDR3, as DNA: TGCGCCAGCAGCCAAGACAGCGGGAGAACTGAAGCTTTCTTT.

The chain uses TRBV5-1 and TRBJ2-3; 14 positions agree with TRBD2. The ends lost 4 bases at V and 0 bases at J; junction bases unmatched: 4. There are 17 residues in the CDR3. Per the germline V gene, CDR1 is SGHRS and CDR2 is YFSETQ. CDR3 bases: TGCGCCAGCAGCCCTGGGACTAGCGGGGGAAGCACAGATACGCAGTATTTT. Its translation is CASSPGTSGGSTDTQYF.

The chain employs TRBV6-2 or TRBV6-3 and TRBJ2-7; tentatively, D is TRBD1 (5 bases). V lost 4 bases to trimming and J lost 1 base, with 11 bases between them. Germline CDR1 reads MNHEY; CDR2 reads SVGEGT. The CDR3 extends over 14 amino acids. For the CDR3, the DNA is TGTGCCAGCAGTTTGGGGCCGCCATCCTACGAGCAGTACTTC. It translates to CASSLGPPSYEQYF.

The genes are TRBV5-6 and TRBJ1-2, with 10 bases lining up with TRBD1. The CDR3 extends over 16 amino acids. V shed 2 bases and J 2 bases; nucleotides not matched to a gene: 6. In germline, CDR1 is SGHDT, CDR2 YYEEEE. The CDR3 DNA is TGTGCCAGCAGCTTCGCGGGACAGGGGCGGAACTATGGCTACACCTTC. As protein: CASSFAGQGRNYGYTF.

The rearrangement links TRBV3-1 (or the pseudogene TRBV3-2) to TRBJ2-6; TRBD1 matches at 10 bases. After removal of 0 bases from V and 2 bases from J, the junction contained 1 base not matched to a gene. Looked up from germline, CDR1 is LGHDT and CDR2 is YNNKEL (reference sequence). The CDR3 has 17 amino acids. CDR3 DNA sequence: TGTGCCAGCAGCCAAGAGGACAGGGGGGCTGGGGCCAACGTCCTGACTTTC. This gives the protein CASSQEDRGAGANVLTF.

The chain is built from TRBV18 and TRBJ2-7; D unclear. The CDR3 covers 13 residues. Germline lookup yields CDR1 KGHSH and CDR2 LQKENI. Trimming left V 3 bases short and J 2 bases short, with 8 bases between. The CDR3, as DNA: TGTGCCAGCTCACCCCGGCAGGCCTACGAGCAGTACTTC. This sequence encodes CASSPRQAYEQYF. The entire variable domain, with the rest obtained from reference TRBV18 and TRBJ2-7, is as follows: NAGVMQNPRHLVRRRGQEARLRCSPMKGHSHVYWYRQLPEEGLKFMVYLQKENIIDESGMPKERFSAEFPKEGPSILRIQQVVRGDSAAYFCASSPRQAYEQYFGPGTRLTVT.

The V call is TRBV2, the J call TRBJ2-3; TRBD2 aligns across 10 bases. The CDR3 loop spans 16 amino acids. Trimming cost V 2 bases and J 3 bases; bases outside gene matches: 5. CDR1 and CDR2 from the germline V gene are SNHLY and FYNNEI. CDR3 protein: CASSESGLAETDTQYF. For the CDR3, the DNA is TGTGCCAGCAGTGAATCTGGACTAGCGGAAACAGATACGCAGTATTTT.

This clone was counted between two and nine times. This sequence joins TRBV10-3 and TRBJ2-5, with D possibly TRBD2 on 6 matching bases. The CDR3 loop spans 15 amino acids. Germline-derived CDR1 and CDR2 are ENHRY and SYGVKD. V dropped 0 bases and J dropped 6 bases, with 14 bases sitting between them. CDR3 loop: CAISESGGSGKTQYF. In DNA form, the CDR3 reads TGTGCCATCAGTGAGTCGGGGGGATCGGGAAAGACCCAGTACTTC.

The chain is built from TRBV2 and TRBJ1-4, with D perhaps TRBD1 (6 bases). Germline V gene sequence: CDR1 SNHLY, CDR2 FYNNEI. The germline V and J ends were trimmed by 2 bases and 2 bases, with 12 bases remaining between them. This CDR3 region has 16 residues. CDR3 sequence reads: CASSEHTGFTNEKLFF. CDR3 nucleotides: TGTGCCAGCAGTGAACACACAGGGTTTACTAATGAAAAACTGTTTTTT.

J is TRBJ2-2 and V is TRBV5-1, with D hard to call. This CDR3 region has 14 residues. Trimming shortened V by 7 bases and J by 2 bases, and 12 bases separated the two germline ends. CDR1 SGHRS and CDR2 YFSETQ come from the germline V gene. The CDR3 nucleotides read TGCGCCAGCGGGCCAGGCGTAAACACCGGGGAGCTGTTTTTT. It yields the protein CASGPGVNTGELFF.

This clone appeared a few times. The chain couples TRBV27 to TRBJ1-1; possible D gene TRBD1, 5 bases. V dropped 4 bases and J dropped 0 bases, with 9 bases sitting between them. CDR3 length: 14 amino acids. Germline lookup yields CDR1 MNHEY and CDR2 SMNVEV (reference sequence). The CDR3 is CASSSRVVNTEAFF. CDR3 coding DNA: TGTGCCAGCAGTTCCAGGGTTGTGAACACTGAAGCTTTCTTT.

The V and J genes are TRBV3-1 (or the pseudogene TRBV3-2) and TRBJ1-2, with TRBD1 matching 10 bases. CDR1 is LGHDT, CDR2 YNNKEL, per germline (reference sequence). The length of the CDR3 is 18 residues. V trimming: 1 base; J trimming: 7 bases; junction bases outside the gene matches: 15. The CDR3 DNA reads TGTGCCAGCAGCCAAGTTGAGAAGACAGGGGGCGCAAGGACTGGCTACACCTTC. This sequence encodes CASSQVEKTGGARTGYTF.

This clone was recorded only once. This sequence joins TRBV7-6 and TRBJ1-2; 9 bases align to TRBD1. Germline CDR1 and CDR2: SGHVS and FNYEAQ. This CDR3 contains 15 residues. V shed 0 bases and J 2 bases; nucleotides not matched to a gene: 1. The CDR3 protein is CASSLAGQGNYGYTF. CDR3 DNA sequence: TGTGCCAGCAGCTTAGCCGGACAGGGGAACTATGGCTACACCTTC. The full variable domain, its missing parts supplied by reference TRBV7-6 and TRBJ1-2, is GAGVSQSPRYKVTKRGQDVALRCDPISGHVSLYWYRQALGQGPEFLTYFNYEAQQDKSGLPNDRFSAERPEGSISTLTIQRTEQRDSAMYRCASSLAGQGNYGYTFGSGTRLTVV.

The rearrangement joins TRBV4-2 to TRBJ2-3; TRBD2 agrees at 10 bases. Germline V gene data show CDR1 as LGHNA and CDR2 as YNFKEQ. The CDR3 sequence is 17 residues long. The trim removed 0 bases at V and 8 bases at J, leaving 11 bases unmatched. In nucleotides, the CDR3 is TGTGCCAGCAGCCAAGATTTGCGGCTAGCGGGGGAAGTTACGCAGTATTTT. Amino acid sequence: CASSQDLRLAGEVTQYF.

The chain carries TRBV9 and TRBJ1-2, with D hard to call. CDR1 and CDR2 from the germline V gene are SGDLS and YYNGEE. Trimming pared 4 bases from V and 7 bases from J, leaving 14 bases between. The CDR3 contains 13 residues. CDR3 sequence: CASSTPGKAGYTF. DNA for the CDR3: TGTGCCAGCAGCACCCCAGGCAAGGCTGGCTACACCTTC.

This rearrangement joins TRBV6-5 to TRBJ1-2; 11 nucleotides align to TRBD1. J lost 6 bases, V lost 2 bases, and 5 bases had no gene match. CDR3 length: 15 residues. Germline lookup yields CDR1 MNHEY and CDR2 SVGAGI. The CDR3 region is CASSYPGQGANGYTF. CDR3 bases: TGTGCCAGCAGTTACCCCGGACAGGGGGCAAATGGCTACACCTTC.

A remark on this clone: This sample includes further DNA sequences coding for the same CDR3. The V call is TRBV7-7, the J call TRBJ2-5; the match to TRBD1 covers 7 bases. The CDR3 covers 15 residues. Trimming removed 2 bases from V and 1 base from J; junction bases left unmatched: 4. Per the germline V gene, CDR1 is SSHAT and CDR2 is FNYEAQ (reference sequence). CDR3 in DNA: TGTGCCAGCAGCTTAACAGGGGCCCCCCAAGAGACCCAGTACTTC. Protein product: CASSLTGAPQETQYF.

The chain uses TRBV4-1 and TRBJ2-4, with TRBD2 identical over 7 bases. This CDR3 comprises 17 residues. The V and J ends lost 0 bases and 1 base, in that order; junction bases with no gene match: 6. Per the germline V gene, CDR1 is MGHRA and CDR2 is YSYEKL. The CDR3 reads CASSQDLYGGAKNIQYF. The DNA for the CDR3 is TGCGCCAGCAGCCAAGACCTATACGGGGGGGCCAAAAACATTCAGTACTTC.

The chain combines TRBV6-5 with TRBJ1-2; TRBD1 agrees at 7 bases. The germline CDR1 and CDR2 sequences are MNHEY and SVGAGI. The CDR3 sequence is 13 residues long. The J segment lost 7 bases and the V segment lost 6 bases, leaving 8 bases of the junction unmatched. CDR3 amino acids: CASRRTGVGGYTF. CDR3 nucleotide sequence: TGTGCCAGCAGACGTACAGGGGTAGGTGGCTACACCTTC.